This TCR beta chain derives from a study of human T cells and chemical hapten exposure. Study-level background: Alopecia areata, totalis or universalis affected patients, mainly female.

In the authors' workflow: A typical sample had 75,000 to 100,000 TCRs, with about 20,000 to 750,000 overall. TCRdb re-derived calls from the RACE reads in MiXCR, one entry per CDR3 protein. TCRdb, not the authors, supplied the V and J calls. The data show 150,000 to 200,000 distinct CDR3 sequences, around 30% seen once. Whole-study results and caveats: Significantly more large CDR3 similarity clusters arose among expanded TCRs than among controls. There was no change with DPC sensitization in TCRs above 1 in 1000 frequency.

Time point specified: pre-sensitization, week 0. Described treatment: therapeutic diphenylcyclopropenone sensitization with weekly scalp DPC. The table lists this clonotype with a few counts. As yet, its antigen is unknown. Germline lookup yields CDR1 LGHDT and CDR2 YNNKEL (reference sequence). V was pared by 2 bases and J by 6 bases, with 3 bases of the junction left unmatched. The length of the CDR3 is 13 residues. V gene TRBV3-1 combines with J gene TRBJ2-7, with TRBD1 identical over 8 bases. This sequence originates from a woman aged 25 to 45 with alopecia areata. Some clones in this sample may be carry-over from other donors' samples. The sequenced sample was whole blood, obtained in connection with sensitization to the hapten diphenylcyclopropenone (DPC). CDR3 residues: CASSQQGAAEQYF. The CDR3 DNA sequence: TGTGCCAGCAGCCAACAGGGGGCGGCCGAGCAGTACTTC.